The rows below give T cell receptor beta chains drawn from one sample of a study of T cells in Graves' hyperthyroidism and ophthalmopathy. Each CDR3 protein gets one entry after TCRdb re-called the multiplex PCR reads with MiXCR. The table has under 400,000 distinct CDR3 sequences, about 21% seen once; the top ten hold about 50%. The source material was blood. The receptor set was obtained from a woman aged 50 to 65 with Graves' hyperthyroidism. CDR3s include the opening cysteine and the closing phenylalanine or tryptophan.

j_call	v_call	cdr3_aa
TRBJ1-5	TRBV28	CASISFRGRSNQPQHF
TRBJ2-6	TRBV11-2	CASSLGTVGANVLTF
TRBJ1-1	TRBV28	CASSPGITNTEAFF
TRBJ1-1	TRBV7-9	CASSLDGTGNTEAFF
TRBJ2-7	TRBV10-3	CAISTPYREQYF
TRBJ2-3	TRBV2	CASLKGEGTDTQYF
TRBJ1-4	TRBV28	CASSQREKLFF
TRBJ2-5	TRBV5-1	CASSSSGVTQETQYF
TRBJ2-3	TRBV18	CASSPQGVNTDTQYF
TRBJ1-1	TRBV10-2	CASRALLENTEAFF
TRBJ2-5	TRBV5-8	CASSRSGVGETQYF
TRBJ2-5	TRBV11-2	CASSSRLIRETQYF
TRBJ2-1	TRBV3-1	CASSWSFGTSNEQFF
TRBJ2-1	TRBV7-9	CASSPSGGRNNEQFF
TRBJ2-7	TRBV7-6	CASSLGTSGNNEQYF
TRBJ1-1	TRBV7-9	CASSVQGQVNTEAFF
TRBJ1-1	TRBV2	CASMDRGITEAFF
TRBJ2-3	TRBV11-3	CASSLGPVDTQYF
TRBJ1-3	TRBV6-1	CASRQVQGPTGNTIYF
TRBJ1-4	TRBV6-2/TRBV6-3	CASSRDRAEKLFF
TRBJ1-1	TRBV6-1	CASNLGLYTEAFF
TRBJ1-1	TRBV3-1	CASSPTGQTNTEAFF
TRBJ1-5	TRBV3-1	CASSRGGARNQPQHF
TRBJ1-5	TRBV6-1	CASRRVFNQPQHF
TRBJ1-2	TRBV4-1	CASSQPGGTAKYGYTF
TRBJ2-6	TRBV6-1	CASRAGGTGANVLTF
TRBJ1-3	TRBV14	CASSHAGAGNTIYF
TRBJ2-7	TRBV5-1	CASSPGTETYEQYF
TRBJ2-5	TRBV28	CASTPGSLAGAETQYF
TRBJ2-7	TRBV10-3	CAISESRGLYEQYF
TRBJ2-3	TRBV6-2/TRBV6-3	CASSSPSDTQYF
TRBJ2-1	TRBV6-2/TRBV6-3	CASTSLGAGGPMSYNEQFF